The T cell receptor (beta chain) described here comes from a study of T cells in Graves' hyperthyroidism and ophthalmopathy. Germline V lookup: CDR1 MDHEN, CDR2 SYDVKM. The CDR3 has 16 amino acids. Trimming left V 8 bases short and J 2 bases short, with 16 bases between. Ophthalmopathy patients all had a Clinical Activity Score of at least 3, a NOSPECS grade of at least 4 and disease under 3 months old. Orbital computed tomography, thyroid ultrasound, serum thyroxine and TRAb, and clinical symptoms together informed the diagnoses. PBMCs stemmed from 10 ml fresh peripheral blood. TCR beta CDR3 sequences were amplified from RNA transcripts. The HTBI set primed first-round TCR CDR3 RT-PCR. TCRdb redid the calling of the multiplex PCR reads with MiXCR, one entry per CDR3 protein. The sample lists about 460,000 distinct CDR3 sequences, 22% occurring once.

The rearrangement joins TRBV28 to TRBJ2-6, with D possibly called TRBD1 or TRBD2 (5 bases each). This clonotype was sampled from a woman between 65 and 79 years old with Graves' ophthalmopathy. Source material: blood. As DNA, the CDR3 is TGTGCCAGCGTGGGGGACGGACTCGCTGGGGCCAACGTCCTGACTTTC. This gives the protein CASVGDGLAGANVLTF.